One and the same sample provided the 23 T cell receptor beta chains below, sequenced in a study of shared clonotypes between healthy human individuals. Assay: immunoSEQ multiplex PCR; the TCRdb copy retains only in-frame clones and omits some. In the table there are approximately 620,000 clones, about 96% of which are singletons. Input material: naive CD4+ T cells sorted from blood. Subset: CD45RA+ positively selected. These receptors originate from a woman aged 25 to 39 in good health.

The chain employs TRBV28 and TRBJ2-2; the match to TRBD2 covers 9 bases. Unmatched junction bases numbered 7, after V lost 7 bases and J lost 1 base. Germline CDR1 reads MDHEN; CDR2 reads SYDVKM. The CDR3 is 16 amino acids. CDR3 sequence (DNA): TGTGCCAGCACCAGCGGGGGGACAGTGAACACCGGGGAGCTGTTTTTT. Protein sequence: CASTSGGTVNTGELFF.

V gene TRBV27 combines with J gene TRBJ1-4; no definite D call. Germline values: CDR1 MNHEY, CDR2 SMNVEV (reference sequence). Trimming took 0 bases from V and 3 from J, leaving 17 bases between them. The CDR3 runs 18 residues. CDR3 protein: CASSLSTGRSPANEKLFF. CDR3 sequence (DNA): TGTGCCAGCAGTTTATCGACTGGCAGGAGTCCGGCTAATGAAAAACTGTTTTTT.

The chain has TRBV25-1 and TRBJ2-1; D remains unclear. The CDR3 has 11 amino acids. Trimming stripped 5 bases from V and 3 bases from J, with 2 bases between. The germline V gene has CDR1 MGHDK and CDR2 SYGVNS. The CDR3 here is CASSNYNEQFF. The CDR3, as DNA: TGTGCCAGCAGTAACTACAATGAGCAGTTCTTC.

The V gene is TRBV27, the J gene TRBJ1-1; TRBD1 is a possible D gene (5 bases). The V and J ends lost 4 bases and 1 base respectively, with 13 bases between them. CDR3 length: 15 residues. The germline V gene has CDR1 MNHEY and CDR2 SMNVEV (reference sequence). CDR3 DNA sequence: TGTGCCAGCAGTTCCACCGGGACGCCGAACACTGAAGCTTTCTTT. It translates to CASSSTGTPNTEAFF.

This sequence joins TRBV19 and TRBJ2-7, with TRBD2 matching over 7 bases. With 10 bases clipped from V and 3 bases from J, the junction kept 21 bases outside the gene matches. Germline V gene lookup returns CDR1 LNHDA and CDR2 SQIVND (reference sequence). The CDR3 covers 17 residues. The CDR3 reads CATPRGGGPVQSYEQYF. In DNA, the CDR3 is TGTGCCACCCCACGCGGGGGAGGTCCCGTTCAAAGCTACGAGCAGTACTTC.

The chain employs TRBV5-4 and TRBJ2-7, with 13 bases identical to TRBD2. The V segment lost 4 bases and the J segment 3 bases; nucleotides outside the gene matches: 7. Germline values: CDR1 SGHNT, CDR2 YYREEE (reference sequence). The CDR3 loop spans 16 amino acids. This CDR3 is CASSAGLAGEIYEQYF. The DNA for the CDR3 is TGTGCCAGCAGCGCCGGACTAGCGGGGGAGATCTACGAGCAGTACTTC.

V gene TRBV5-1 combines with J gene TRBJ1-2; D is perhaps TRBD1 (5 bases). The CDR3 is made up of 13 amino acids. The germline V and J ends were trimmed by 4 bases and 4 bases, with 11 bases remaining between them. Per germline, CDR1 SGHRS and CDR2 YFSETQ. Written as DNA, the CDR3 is TGCGCCAGCAGCGCAGGGAACCTCTATGGCTACACCTTC. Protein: CASSAGNLYGYTF.

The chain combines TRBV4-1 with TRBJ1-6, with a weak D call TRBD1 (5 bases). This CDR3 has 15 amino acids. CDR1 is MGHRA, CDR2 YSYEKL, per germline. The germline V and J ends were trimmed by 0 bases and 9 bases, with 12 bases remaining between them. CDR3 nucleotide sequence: TGCGCCAGCAGCCAAGAATCCCCGCAGGGTTCACCCCTCCACTTT. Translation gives CASSQESPQGSPLHF.

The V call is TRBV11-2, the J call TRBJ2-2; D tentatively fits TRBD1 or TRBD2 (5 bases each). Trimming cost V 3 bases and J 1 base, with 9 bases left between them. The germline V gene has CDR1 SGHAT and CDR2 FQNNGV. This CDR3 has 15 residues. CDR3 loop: CASSFSGQNTGELFF. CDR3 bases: TGTGCCAGCAGCTTTTCGGGGCAGAACACCGGGGAGCTGTTTTTT.

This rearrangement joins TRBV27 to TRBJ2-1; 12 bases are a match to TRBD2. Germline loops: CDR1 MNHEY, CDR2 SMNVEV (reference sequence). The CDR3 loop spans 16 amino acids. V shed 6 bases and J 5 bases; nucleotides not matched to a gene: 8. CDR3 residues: CASSLTSGRVNNEQFF. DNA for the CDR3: TGTGCCAGCAGCTTGACTAGCGGGAGAGTAAACAATGAGCAGTTCTTC.

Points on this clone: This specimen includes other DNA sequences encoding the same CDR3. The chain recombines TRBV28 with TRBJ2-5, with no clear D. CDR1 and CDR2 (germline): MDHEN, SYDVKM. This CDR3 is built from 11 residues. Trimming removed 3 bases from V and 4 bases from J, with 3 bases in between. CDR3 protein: CASSLRETQYF. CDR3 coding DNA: TGTGCCAGCAGTTTGCGAGAGACCCAGTACTTC.

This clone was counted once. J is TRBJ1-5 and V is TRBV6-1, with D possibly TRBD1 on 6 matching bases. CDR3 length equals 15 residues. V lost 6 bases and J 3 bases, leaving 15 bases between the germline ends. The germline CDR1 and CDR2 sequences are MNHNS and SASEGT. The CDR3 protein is CASSLHRDYNQPQHF. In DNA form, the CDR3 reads TGTGCCAGCAGCTTGCACAGGGATTACAATCAGCCCCAGCATTTT.

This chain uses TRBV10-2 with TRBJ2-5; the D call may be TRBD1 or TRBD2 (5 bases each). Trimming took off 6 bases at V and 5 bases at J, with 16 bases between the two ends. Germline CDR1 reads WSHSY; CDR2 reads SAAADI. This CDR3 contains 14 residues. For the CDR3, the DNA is TGCGCCAGCAGACGACAGTACGGGGCGGAGACCCAGTACTTC. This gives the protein CASRRQYGAETQYF.

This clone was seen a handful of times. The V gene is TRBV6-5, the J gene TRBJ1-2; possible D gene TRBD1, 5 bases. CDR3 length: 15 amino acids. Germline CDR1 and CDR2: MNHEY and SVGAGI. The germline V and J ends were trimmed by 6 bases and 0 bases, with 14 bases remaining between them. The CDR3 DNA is TGTGCCAGCAGGAAGAGGGGCCGGACTAACTATGGCTACACCTTC. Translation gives CASRKRGRTNYGYTF.

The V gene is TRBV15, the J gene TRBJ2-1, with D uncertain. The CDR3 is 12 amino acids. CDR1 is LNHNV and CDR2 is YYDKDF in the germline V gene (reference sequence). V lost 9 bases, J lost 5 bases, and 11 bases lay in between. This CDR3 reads CATSLGNNEQFF. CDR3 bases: TGTGCCACTTCCCTGGGAAACAATGAGCAGTTCTTC.

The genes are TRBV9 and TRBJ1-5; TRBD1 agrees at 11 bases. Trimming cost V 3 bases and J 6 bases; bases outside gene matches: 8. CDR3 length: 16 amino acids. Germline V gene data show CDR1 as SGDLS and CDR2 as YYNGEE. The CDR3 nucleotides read TGTGCCAGCAGCGCGGGTGGACAGGGGGCTGGTCAGCCCCAGCATTTT. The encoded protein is CASSAGGQGAGQPQHF.

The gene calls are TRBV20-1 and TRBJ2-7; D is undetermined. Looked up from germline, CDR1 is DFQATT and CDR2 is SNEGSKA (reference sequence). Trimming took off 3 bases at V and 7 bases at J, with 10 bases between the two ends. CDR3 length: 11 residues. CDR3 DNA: TGCAGTGCTAGTCTCAGTCGGGAGCAGTACTTC. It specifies CSASLSREQYF.

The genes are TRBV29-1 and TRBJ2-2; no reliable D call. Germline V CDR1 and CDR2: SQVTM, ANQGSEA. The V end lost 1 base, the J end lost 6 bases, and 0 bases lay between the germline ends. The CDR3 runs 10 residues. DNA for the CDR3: TGCAGCGTTGAAGCCGGGGAGCTGTTTTTT. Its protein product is CSVEAGELFF.

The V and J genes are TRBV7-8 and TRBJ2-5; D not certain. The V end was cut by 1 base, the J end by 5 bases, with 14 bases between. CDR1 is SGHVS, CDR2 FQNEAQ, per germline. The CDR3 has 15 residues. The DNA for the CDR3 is TGTGCCAGCAGCTTAGTGACGTTCGTTAGGGAGACCCAGTACTTC. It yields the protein CASSLVTFVRETQYF.

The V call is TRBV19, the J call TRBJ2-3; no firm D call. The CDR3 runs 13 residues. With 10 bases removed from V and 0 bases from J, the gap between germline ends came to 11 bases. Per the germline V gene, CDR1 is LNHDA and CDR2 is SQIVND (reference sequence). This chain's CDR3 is CATRQTSTDTQYF. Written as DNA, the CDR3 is TGTGCCACCAGACAAACCAGCACAGATACGCAGTATTTT.

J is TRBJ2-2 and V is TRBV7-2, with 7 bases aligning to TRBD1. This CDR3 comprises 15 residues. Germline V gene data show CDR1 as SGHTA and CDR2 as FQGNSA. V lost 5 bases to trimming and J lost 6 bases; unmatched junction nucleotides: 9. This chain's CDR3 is CASSLGTVGAGELFF. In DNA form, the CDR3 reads TGTGCCAGCAGCCTCGGGACAGTGGGTGCCGGGGAGCTGTTTTTT.

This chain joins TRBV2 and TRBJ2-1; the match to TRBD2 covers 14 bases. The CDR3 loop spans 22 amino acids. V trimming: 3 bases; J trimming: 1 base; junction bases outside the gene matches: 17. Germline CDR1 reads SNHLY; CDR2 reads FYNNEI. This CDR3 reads CASSDIPRRGRTSGRSYNEQFF. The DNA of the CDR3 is TGTGCCAGCAGTGATATACCCCGGCGGGGTCGGACTAGCGGGAGGTCCTACAATGAGCAGTTCTTC.

This CDR3 reads CASKGGTRGGYTF. CDR3 in DNA: TGTGCCAGCAAGGGCGGGACGAGGGGAGGCTACACCTTC. This sequence joins TRBV28 and TRBJ1-2; maybe TRBD1 (5 bases). The CDR3 is made up of 13 amino acids. V shed 7 bases and J shed 8 bases, with 17 bases lying between them. Germline V lookup: CDR1 MDHEN, CDR2 SYDVKM.